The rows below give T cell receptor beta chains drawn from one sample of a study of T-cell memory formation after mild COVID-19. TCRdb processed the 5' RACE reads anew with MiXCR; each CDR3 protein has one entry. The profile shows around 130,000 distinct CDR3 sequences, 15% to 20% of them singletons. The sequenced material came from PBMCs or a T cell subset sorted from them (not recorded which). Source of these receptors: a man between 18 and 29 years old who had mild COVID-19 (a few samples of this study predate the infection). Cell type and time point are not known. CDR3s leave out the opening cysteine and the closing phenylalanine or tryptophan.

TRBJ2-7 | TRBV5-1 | ASRYAGSGYEQY
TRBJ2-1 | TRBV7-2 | ASTLGAYNEQF
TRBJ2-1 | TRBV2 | ASSERAISSYNEQF
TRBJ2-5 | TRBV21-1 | ASSKCTGTGEETQY
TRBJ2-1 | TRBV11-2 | ASSLDWVGAFSGEQF
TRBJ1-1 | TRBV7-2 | ASSFAGENTEAF
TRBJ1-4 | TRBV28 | ASREDPYRGEKLF
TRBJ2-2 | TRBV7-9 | ASSFQDGELF
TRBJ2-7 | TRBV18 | ASSLQQGRGEQY
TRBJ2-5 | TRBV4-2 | ASSPLKAGLDLAETQY
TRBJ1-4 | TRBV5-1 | ASSYQWADEKLF
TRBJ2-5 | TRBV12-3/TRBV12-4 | ASSLSGGAETQY
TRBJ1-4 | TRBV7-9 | ASSSRVGLNEKLF
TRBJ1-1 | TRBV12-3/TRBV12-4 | ASSLGGMAGPKAF
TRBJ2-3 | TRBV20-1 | SATGESTDTQY
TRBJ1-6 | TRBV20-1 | SARGAGYDSPLH
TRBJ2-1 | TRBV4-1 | ASSQALAGAFSYNEQF
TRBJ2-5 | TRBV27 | ASSFTSGGLQETQY
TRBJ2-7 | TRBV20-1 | SAQDRVLVHEQY
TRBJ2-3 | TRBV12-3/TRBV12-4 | ATKGGLTHTQY
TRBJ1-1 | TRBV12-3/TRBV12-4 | ASRLGTDNTEAF
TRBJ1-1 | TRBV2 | ASSLQGQNTEAF
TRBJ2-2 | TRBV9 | ASSVVGGGTGELF
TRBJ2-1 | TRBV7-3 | ASSLMGQGFANEQF
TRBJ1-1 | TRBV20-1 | SARTGARAF
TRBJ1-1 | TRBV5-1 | ASSLARGVGTEAF
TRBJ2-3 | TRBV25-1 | ASARTSGGSTDTQY
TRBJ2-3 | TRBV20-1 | SAHSAGGGTDTQY
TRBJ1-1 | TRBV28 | ASSISSGHAF
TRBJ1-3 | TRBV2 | ASRRDSNSGNTIY
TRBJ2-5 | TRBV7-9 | ASSYSEGPQETQY
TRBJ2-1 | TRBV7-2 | AIGLAVYNEQF
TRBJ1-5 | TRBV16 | ASSQGSRDQPQH
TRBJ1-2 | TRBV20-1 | SARVGERYGYT
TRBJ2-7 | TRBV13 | ASSLPGPTYEQY
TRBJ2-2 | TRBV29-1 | SVGGPEPSGELF
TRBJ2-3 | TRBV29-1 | SVSGGGTDTQY
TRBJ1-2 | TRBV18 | ASSPEGQYGYT
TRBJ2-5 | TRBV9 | ASSVELAPQETQY
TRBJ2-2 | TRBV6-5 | ASSYSRGGTGELF
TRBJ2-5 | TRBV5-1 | ASSLQGGYEETQY
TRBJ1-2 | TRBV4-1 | ASSHGLEGLSYGYT
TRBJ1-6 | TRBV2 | ASKGGETNSPLH
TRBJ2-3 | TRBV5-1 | ASSLMDRGTDTQY
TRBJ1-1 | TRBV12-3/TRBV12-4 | ASSEGNGEAF
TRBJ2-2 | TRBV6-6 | ASRSSGRNTGELF
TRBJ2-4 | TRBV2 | ASMVGTGFGKNIQY
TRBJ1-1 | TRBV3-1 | ASSQGRGRYGAF
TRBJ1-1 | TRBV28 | ASSIPTPAEAF